The 27 T cell receptor beta chains listed next were all sequenced from one sample in a study of blood T cell repertoires in COVID-19 (dated by TCRdb to the early 2020s). The method behind the library was the immunoSEQ multiplex PCR assay. Here the immuneACCESS table is served through TCRdb, limited to in-frame sequences with V and J called. Missing clones are a known gap in these copies; in checked studies unresolved V genes cover under half, and the rest lacks a known reason. The sample table holds about 480,000 clones, of which around nine tenths were seen once. The ten largest clones add up to about 2.1% of the sample. Sequences were obtained from PBMCs or T cells enriched from blood (not recorded which). The receptor set was obtained from a woman aged 18-29 years with acute COVID-19.

This clone appeared a few times. V is TRBV15 and J is TRBJ2-1; D remains unclear. Germline V CDR1 and CDR2: LNHNV, YYDKDF (reference sequence). Trimming cost V 0 bases and J 7 bases, with 7 bases left between them. This CDR3 is built from 13 residues. The CDR3 region has the DNA TGTGCCACCAGCAGAGATAGTCCGAATGAGCAGTTCTTC. Protein: CATSRDSPNEQFF.

Only a few counts were recorded for this clone. V gene TRBV4-1 combines with J gene TRBJ1-4, with D maybe TRBD1 (6 bases). The V end lost 1 base, the J end lost 7 bases, and 13 bases lay between the germline ends. The CDR3 spans 15 residues. CDR1 and CDR2 from the germline V gene are MGHRA and YSYEKL. CDR3 protein: CASSQVGGGVEKLFF. DNA of the CDR3: TGCGCCAGCAGCCAAGTAGGGGGTGGAGTTGAAAAACTGTTTTTT.

The gene calls are TRBV29-1 and TRBJ2-1, with D possibly being TRBD2 (5 bases). CDR1 is SQVTM and CDR2 is ANQGSEA in the germline V gene. Trimming took 3 bases from V and 4 from J, leaving 16 bases between them. The CDR3 is 15 amino acids. The CDR3 DNA follows: TGCAGCGTTGAGGTAATGGCGGGCAAATACAATGAGCAGTTCTTC. Amino acids: CSVEVMAGKYNEQFF.

This clone has only one observation. The chain carries TRBV30 and TRBJ2-7; TRBD2 is a possible D gene (5 bases). Germline CDR1 is GTSNPN and CDR2 is SVGIG (reference sequence). This CDR3 region has 14 residues. V was trimmed by 4 bases and J by 3 bases, leaving 16 bases between them. Here the CDR3 DNA reads TGTGCCTGGACCGTAAAGGGAGCAATCTACGAGCAGTACTTC. Amino acids: CAWTVKGAIYEQYF.

In DNA, the CDR3 is TGTGCCAGCAGCTTAGTTGCGGGGGGGGCCTACGAGCAGTACTTC. It is translated as CASSLVAGGAYEQYF. The V gene is TRBV7-2, the J gene TRBJ2-7; TRBD2 agrees at 9 bases. Germline V gene lookup returns CDR1 SGHTA and CDR2 FQGNSA. The CDR3 sequence is 15 residues long. The J segment lost 2 bases and the V segment lost 1 base, leaving 3 bases of the junction unmatched.

This sequence joins TRBV28 and TRBJ2-7; 9 positions agree with TRBD1. The CDR3 runs 15 residues. Trimming at V came to 2 bases and at J to 3 bases, leaving 5 bases not matched to a gene. Germline values: CDR1 MDHEN, CDR2 SYDVKM. CDR3 amino acids: CASSLGGTGIYEQYF. CDR3 nucleotide sequence: TGTGCCAGCAGTTTAGGCGGGACAGGGATCTACGAGCAGTACTTC. Looking up the rest from reference TRBV28 and TRBJ2-7 gives the full variable domain: DVKVTQSSRYLVKRTGEKVFLECVQDMDHENMFWYRQDPGLGLRLIYFSYDVKMKEKGDIPEGYSVSREKKERFSLILESASTNQTSMYLCASSLGGTGIYEQYFGPGTRLTVT.

Notes on this clone: Other DNA sequences in the sample encode the same CDR3. The chain couples TRBV9 to TRBJ2-3; 9 positions agree with TRBD2. The germline V gene has CDR1 SGDLS and CDR2 YYNGEE. This CDR3 is 16 amino acids long. After removal of 0 bases from V and 4 bases from J, the junction contained 6 bases not matched to a gene. CDR3 region: CASSVEGGGAPDTQYF. For the CDR3, the DNA is TGTGCCAGCAGCGTAGAGGGCGGGGGGGCCCCAGATACGCAGTATTTT. Supplemented by reference TRBV9 and TRBJ2-3, the full variable domain reads DSGVTQTPKHLITATGQRVTLRCSPRSGDLSVYWYQQSLDQGLQFLIQYYNGEERAKGNILERFSAQQFPDLHSELNLSSLELGDSALYFCASSVEGGGAPDTQYFGPGTRLTVL.

The rearrangement uses TRBV6-5 and TRBJ2-7; possibly TRBD2 for D (6 bases). Germline values: CDR1 MNHEY, CDR2 SVGAGI. This CDR3 is 10 amino acids long. V was pared by 8 bases and J by 7 bases, with 9 bases between. DNA for the CDR3: TGTGCCAGCGGGGAGGTTGAGCAGTACTTC. Protein sequence: CASGEVEQYF.

The chain combines TRBV5-1 with TRBJ2-7, with D tentatively TRBD2 (5 bases). Germline V lookup: CDR1 SGHRS, CDR2 YFSETQ. This CDR3 is built from 14 residues. V lost 0 bases and J 3 bases, leaving 10 bases between the germline ends. The CDR3 nucleotides read TGCGCCAGCAGCTTGGTCGCTGACTACTACGAGCAGTACTTC. It encodes CASSLVADYYEQYF.

The V and J genes are TRBV7-9 and TRBJ2-3; 7 nucleotides line up with TRBD1. The germline V gene has CDR1 SEHNR and CDR2 FQNEAQ (reference sequence). CDR3 length: 14 amino acids. The V segment lost 5 bases and the J segment 2 bases; nucleotides outside the gene matches: 4. CDR3 loop: CASSPGQYTDTQYF. In DNA, the CDR3 is TGTGCCAGCAGCCCGGGACAGTACACAGATACGCAGTATTTT.

This chain joins TRBV4-1 and TRBJ1-3; 10 nucleotides line up with TRBD1. The ends lost 3 bases at V and 2 bases at J; junction bases unmatched: 4. This CDR3 has 16 residues. From germline, CDR1 is MGHRA and CDR2 YSYEKL. The chain's CDR3 is CASSHGDRGAGNTIYF. CDR3 DNA: TGCGCCAGCAGCCATGGGGACAGGGGAGCTGGAAACACCATATATTTT.

This clone showed up just once. This rearrangement joins TRBV5-6 to TRBJ1-2; TRBD1 agrees at 7 bases. Germline trimming cut 5 bases from V and 7 bases from J; bases unmatched to any gene: 8. Germline CDR1 SGHDT, CDR2 YYEEEE. This CDR3 has 13 residues. The CDR3 DNA follows: TGTGCCAGCAGAGCTGACAGGGCAGGTGGCTACACCTTC. Protein: CASRADRAGGYTF.

This chain uses TRBV7-2 with TRBJ1-2, with 7 bases matching TRBD1. Germline V gene lookup returns CDR1 SGHTA and CDR2 FQGNSA. The CDR3 contains 14 residues. Germline trimming cut 5 bases from V and 1 base from J; bases unmatched to any gene: 4. The CDR3 region has the DNA TGTGCCAGCAGCCCGGGGACAGATAACTATGGCTACACCTTC. Translation: CASSPGTDNYGYTF.

The chain couples TRBV12-5 to TRBJ1-3; D might be TRBD1 (5 bases). The V gene lost 6 bases and the J gene lost 2 bases, with 11 bases spanning the gap. Germline assignment: CDR1 LGHNT and CDR2 FRNRAP. CDR3 length equals 14 residues. CDR3 region: CASGLDRTGNTIYF. As DNA, the CDR3 is TGTGCTAGTGGCCTAGACAGAACTGGAAACACCATATATTTT. Based on the CDR3 plus reference TRBV12-5 and TRBJ1-3, the full variable domain is DARVTQTPRHKVTEMGQEVTMRCQPILGHNTVFWYRQTMMQGLELLAYFRNRAPLDDSGMPKDRFSAEMPDATLATLKIQPSEPRDSAVYFCASGLDRTGNTIYFGEGSWLTVV.

The rearrangement links TRBV7-9 to TRBJ2-7; D is unclear. Trimming took off 1 base at V and 3 bases at J, with 16 bases between the two ends. This CDR3 spans 16 amino acids. Germline lookup yields CDR1 SEHNR and CDR2 FQNEAQ (reference sequence). The CDR3 region is CASSLEYKLRGYEQYF. The CDR3 region has the DNA TGTGCCAGCAGCTTAGAATACAAACTACGAGGCTACGAGCAGTACTTC.

The gene calls are TRBV6-1 and TRBJ1-2; the D gene is possibly TRBD1 (5 bases). Germline CDR1 is MNHNS and CDR2 is SASEGT. The CDR3 runs to 17 residues. V lost 2 bases and J 4 bases, leaving 20 bases between the germline ends. CDR3 in amino acids: CASSESGRSTGSYGYTF. Written as DNA, the CDR3 is TGTGCCAGCAGTGAATCCGGTCGAAGTACAGGCTCCTATGGCTACACCTTC.

This chain uses TRBV11-3 with TRBJ2-1, with 10 bases that match TRBD2. The CDR3 extends over 16 amino acids. Germline CDR1 SGHNT, CDR2 YENEEA. V shed 3 bases, J shed 5 bases, and the junction held 7 bases outside the gene matches. The CDR3 DNA reads as TGTGCCAGCAGCTTCGGGTCTAGCGGGAGAAACAATGAGCAGTTCTTC. As protein: CASSFGSSGRNNEQFF.

This chain connects TRBV18 to TRBJ1-1; D is possibly TRBD1 (5 bases). This CDR3 comprises 14 residues. The germline V gene has CDR1 KGHSH and CDR2 LQKENI. V gave up 3 bases and J gave up 5 bases, with 13 bases separating them. CDR3 residues: CASSPGEGETEAFF. CDR3 in DNA: TGTGCCAGCTCACCGGGGGAGGGAGAGACTGAAGCTTTCTTT.

The rearrangement joins TRBV21-1 to TRBJ1-5; no check of the table's D call, TRBD1, against the DNA was made. TRBV21-1 is a pseudogene segment. The CDR3 covers 17 residues. CDR3 region: CASSKKAGTELNQPQHF. DNA for the CDR3: TGTGCCAGCAGCAAAAAGGCCGGGACAGAGCTCAATCAGCCCCAGCATTTT.

V usage is TRBV24-1 and J usage is TRBJ1-5; D remains ambiguous. V was clipped by 5 bases and J by 7 bases, with 14 bases between them. This CDR3 has 14 amino acids. The germline gives CDR1 KGHDR, CDR2 SFDVKD. The CDR3 region has the DNA TGTGCCACCAGTGCCGACGGGAGGAGGCAGCCCCAGCATTTT. Protein sequence: CATSADGRRQPQHF.

This rearrangement joins TRBV12-3 or TRBV12-4 to TRBJ1-1; a possible D gene is TRBD1 (6 bases). The length of the CDR3 is 12 residues. The V and J ends lost 6 bases and 8 bases respectively, with 13 bases between them. CDR3: CASSKGVGEAFF. As DNA, the CDR3 is TGTGCCAGCAGCAAGGGGGTTGGGGAAGCTTTCTTT.

The V and J genes are TRBV2 and TRBJ1-5, with 7 positions matching TRBD1. This CDR3 contains 14 residues. Per the germline V gene, CDR1 is SNHLY and CDR2 is FYNNEI. V was pared by 3 bases and J by 4 bases, with 3 bases of the junction left unmatched. CDR3 in DNA: TGTGCCAGCAGTGAGGGGGACAGAAATCAGCCCCAGCATTTT. It translates to CASSEGDRNQPQHF. The full variable domain, in which reference TRBV2 and TRBJ1-5 provide the parts outside the CDR3, is EPEVTQTPSHQVTQMGQEVILRCVPISNHLYFYWYRQILGQKVEFLVSFYNNEISEKSEIFDDQFSVERPDGSNFTLKIRSTKLEDSAMYFCASSEGDRNQPQHFGDGTRLSIL.

The V gene is TRBV19, the J gene TRBJ2-1, with 13 bases that match TRBD2. V shed 6 bases, J shed 6 bases, and the junction held 5 bases outside the gene matches. Germline assignment: CDR1 LNHDA and CDR2 SQIVND (reference sequence). The CDR3 runs to 15 residues. CDR3 nucleotides: TGTGCCAGTAGCGCAACTAGCGGGGGGGCCAATGAGCAGTTCTTC. This gives the protein CASSATSGGANEQFF.

The chain employs TRBV29-1 and TRBJ2-1, with D hard to call. The V end lost 6 bases, the J end lost 0 bases, and 15 bases lay between the germline ends. This CDR3 has 15 residues. Germline V gene sequence: CDR1 SQVTM, CDR2 ANQGSEA. CDR3 protein: CSVRALSSSYNEQFF. The CDR3 region has the DNA TGCAGCGTAAGAGCCCTATCGAGCTCCTACAATGAGCAGTTCTTC.

The chain employs TRBV10-1 and TRBJ2-1, with 10 nucleotides matching TRBD2. The CDR3 is made up of 15 amino acids. Germline trimming cut 0 bases from V and 6 bases from J; bases unmatched to any gene: 2. CDR1 WNHNN and CDR2 SYGVQD come from the germline V gene (reference sequence). The CDR3 loop is CASSESSSGSNEQFF. CDR3 in DNA: TGCGCCAGCAGTGAGTCGTCTAGCGGGAGCAATGAGCAGTTCTTC.

The genes are TRBV19 and TRBJ2-7; a weak D match, TRBD2 (7 bases). The CDR3 covers 15 residues. Germline lookup yields CDR1 LNHDA and CDR2 SQIVND (reference sequence). V was clipped by 4 bases and J by 2 bases, with 15 bases between them. CDR3 loop: CASSTDFGGPYEQYF. The CDR3 DNA follows: TGTGCCAGTAGTACTGATTTCGGGGGGCCCTACGAGCAGTACTTC.

The CDR3 spells CASSLGSSGANVLTF. CDR3 bases: TGTGCCAGCAGCTTAGGGAGTTCTGGGGCCAACGTCCTGACTTTC. The chain couples TRBV7-3 to TRBJ2-6; tentatively, D is TRBD2 (5 bases). The CDR3 contains 15 residues. The germline V and J ends were trimmed by 2 bases and 1 base, with 6 bases remaining between them. Looked up from germline, CDR1 is SGHTA and CDR2 is FQGTGA.